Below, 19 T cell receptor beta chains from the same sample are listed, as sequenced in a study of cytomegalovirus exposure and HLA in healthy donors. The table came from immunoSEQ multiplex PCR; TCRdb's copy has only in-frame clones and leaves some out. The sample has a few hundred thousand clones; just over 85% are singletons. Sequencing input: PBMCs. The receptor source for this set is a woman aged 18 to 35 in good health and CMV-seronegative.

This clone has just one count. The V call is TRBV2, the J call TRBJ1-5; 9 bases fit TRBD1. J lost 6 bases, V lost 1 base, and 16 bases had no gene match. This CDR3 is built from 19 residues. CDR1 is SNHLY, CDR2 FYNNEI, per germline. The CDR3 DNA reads TGTGCCAGCAGTGAAGGAGCGGGACAGGGCATCTTCCGCGGTCAGCCCCAGCATTTT. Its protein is CASSEGAGQGIFRGQPQHF.

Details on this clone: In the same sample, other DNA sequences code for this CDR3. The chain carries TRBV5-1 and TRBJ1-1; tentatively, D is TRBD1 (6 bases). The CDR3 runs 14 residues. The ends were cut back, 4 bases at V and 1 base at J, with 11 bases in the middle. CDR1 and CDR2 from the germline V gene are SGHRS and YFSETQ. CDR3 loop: CASSLGHQNTEAFF. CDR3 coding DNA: TGCGCCAGCAGCCTGGGACATCAGAACACTGAAGCTTTCTTT.

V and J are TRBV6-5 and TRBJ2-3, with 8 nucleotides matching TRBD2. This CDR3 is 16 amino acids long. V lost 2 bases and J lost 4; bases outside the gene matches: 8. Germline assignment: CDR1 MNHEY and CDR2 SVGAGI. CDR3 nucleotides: TGTGCCAGCAGTTACGACGGGACTAGAGGTTCAGATACGCAGTATTTT. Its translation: CASSYDGTRGSDTQYF.

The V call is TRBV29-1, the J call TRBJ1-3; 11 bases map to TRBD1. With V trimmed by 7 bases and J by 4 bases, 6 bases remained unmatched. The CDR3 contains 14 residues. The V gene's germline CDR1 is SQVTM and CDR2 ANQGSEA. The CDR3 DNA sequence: TGCAGCGGGGCAGGACAGGGGGCCGGAAACACCATATATTTT. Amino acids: CSGAGQGAGNTIYF.

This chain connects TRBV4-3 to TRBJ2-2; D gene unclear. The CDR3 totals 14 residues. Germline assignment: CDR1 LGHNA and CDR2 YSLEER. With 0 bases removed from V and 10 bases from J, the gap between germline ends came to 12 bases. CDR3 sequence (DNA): TGCGCCAGCAGCCAAGATCTTGTTCTAGAGGAGCTGTTTTTT. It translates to CASSQDLVLEELFF.

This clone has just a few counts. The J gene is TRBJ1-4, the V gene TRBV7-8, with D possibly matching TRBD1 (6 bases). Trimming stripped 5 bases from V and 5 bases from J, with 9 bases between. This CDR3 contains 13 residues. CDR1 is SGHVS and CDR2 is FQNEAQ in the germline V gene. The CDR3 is CASSLDRNEKLFF. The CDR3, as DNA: TGTGCCAGCAGCCTCGACAGGAATGAAAAACTGTTTTTT. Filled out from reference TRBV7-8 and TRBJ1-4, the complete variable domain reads GAGVSQSPRYKVAKRGQDVALRCDPISGHVSLFWYQQALGQGPEFLTYFQNEAQLDKSGLPSDRFFAERPEGSVSTLKIQRTQQEDSAVYLCASSLDRNEKLFFGSGTQLSVL.

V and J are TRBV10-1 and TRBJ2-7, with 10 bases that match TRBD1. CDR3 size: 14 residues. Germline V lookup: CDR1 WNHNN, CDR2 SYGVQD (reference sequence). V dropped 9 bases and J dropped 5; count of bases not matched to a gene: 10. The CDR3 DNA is TGCGCCAGTTCGCCGGGACAGGGGACCCACGAGCAGTACTTC. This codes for CASSPGQGTHEQYF.

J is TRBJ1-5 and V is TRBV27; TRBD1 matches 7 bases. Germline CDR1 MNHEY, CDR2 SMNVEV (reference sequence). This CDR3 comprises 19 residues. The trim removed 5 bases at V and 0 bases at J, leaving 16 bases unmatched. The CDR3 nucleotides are TGTGCCAGCAGTAGCCTGAAGGGGGCTGAGCAATATAGCAATCAGCCCCAGCATTTT. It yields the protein CASSSLKGAEQYSNQPQHF.

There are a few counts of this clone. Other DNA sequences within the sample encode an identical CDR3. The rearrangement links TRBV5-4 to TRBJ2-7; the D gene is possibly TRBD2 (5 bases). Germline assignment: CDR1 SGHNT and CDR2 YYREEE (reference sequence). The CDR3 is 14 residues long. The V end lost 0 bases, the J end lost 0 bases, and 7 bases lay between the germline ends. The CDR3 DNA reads TGTGCCAGCAGCTTGGATCGGGACTCCTACGAGCAGTACTTC. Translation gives CASSLDRDSYEQYF.

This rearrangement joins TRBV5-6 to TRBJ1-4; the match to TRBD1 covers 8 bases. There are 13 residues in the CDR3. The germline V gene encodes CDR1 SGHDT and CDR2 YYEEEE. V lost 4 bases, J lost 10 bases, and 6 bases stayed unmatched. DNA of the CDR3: TGTGCCAGCAGCATGGGGACAGGCCGAAAACTGTTTTTT. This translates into CASSMGTGRKLFF.

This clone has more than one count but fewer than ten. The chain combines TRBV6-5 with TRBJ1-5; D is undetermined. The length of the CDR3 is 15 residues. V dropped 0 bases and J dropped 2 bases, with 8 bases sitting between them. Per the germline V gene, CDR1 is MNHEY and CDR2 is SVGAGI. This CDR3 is CASSYSYQGNQPQHF. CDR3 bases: TGTGCCAGCAGTTACTCGTACCAGGGCAATCAGCCCCAGCATTTT.

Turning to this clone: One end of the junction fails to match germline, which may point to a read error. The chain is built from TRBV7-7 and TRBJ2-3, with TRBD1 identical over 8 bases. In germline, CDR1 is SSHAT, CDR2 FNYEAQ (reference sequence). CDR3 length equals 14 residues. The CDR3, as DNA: TGTGCTAGCAGCTCCCAGGGGGCCACAGATACGCAGTATTTT. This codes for CASSSQGATDTQYF.

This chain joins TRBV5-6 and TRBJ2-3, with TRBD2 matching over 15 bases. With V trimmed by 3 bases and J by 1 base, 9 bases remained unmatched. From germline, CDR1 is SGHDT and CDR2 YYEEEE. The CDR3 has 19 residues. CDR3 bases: TGTGCCAGCAGCTCTCGGGGGACTAGCGGGAGGCCTCGCACAGATACGCAGTATTTT. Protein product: CASSSRGTSGRPRTDTQYF.

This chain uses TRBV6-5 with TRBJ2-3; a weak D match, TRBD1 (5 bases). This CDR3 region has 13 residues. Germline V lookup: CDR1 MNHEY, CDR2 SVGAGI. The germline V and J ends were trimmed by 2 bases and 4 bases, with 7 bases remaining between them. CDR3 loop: CASSYRGADTQYF. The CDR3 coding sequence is TGTGCCAGCAGTTACAGGGGCGCAGATACGCAGTATTTT.

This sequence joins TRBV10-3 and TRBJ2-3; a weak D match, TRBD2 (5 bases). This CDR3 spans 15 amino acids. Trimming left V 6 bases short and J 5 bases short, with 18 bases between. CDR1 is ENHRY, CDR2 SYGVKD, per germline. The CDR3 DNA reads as TGTGCCATCAGACCTCGGGGAGATGAGGGAGATACGCAGTATTTT. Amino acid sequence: CAIRPRGDEGDTQYF.

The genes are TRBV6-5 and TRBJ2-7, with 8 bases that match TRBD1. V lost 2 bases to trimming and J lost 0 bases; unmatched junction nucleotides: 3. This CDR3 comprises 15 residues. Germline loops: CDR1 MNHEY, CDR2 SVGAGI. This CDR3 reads CASSYTGGSSYEQYF. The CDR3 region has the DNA TGTGCCAGCAGTTACACAGGGGGGAGCTCCTACGAGCAGTACTTC.

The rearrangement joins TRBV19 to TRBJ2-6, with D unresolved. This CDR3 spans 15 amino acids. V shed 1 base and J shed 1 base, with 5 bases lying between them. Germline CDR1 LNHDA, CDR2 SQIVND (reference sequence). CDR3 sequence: CASSIGHSGANVLTF. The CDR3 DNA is TGTGCCAGTAGTATAGGACATTCTGGGGCCAACGTCCTGACTTTC.

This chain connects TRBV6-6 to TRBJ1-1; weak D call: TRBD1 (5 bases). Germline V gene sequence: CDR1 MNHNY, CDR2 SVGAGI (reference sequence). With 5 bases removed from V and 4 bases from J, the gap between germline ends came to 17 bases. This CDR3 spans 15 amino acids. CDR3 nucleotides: TGTGCCAGCAGTGTGGTGGGGGAGGGGCCCACTGAAGCTTTCTTT. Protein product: CASSVVGEGPTEAFF.

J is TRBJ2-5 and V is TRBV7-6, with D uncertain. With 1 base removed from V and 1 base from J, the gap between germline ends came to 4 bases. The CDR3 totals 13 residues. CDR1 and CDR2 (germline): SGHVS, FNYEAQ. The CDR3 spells CASSLVIQETQYF. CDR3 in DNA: TGTGCCAGCAGCTTAGTTATCCAAGAGACCCAGTACTTC.